Included here is one T cell receptor beta chain sequence, with context. What it recognizes is unknown. Produced via immunoSEQ multiplex PCR; TCRdb's table is partial and in-frame only. The sample includes 20,000 to 30,000 clones, about nine tenths of them seen just once. This record belongs to a study of T cells in localized non-small cell lung cancer. Overall study results and limits: The study detected a median about 57 of the top 100 tumor clones in adjacent lung. The greatest T cell clonality was found in uninvolved adjacent lung (higher than in tumor).

Trimming left V 5 bases short and J 9 bases short, with 19 bases between. This CDR3 comprises 15 residues. Germline CDR1 reads LNHNV; CDR2 reads YYDKDF (reference sequence). This chain connects TRBV15 to TRBJ2-2; possibly TRBD1 or TRBD2 for D (5 bases each). The sample in question was peripheral blood mononuclear cells, obtained before any cancer treatment. This TCR derives from a woman aged 35 to 75 with stage III lung adenocarcinoma. CDR3 in amino acids: CATSANRDPRRELFF. CDR3 nucleotide sequence: TGTGCCACCAGCGCCAACCGGGACCCTCGGCGGGAGCTGTTTTTT.